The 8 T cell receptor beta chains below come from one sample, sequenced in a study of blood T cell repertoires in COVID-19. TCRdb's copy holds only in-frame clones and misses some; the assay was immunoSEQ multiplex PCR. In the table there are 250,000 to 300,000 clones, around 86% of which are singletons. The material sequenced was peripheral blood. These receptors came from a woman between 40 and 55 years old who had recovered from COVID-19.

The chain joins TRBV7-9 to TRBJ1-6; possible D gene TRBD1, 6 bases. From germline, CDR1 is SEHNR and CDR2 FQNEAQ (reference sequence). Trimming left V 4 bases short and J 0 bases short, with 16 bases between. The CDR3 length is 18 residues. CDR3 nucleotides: TGTGCCAGCAGCTCGACCGGGACATCTAGCTCCTATAATTCACCCCTCCACTTT. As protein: CASSSTGTSSSYNSPLHF.

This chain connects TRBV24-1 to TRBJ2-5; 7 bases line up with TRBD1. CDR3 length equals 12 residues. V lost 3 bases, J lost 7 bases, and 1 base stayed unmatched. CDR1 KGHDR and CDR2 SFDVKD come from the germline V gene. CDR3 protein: CATSDPGGTQYF. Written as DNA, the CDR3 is TGTGCCACCAGTGATCCAGGGGGGACCCAGTACTTC.

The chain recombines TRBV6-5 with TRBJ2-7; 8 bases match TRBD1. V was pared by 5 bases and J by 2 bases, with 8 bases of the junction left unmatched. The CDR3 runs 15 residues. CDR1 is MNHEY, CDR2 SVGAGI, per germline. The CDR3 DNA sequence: TGTGCCAGCAGTAAAAAGACAGGGGAGACCTACGAGCAGTACTTC. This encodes CASSKKTGETYEQYF.

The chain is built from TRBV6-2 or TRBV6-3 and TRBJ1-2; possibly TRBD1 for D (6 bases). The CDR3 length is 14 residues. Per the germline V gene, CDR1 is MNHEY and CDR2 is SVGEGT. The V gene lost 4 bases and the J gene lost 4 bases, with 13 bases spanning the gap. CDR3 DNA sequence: TGTGCCAGCAGTTCCTCCGGCAGGGGCTATGGCTACACCTTC. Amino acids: CASSSSGRGYGYTF.

The CDR3 protein is CASSVPGLAGGRPSSYEQYF. The CDR3 coding sequence is TGTGCCAGCAGCGTTCCGGGACTAGCGGGGGGCCGTCCCAGCTCCTACGAGCAGTACTTC. The rearrangement joins TRBV9 to TRBJ2-7; the match to TRBD2 covers 15 bases. This CDR3 spans 20 amino acids. The V segment lost 2 bases and the J segment 0 bases; nucleotides outside the gene matches: 12. Germline V gene sequence: CDR1 SGDLS, CDR2 YYNGEE.

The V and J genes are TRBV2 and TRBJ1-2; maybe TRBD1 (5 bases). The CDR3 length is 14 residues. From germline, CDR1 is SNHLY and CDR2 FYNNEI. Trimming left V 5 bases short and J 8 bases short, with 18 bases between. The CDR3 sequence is CASSSGTDVLGYTF. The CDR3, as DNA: TGTGCCAGCAGTTCCGGGACTGATGTCCTAGGCTACACCTTC. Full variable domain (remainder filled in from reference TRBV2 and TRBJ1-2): EPEVTQTPSHQVTQMGQEVILRCVPISNHLYFYWYRQILGQKVEFLVSFYNNEISEKSEIFDDQFSVERPDGSNFTLKIRSTKLEDSAMYFCASSSGTDVLGYTFGSGTRLTVV.

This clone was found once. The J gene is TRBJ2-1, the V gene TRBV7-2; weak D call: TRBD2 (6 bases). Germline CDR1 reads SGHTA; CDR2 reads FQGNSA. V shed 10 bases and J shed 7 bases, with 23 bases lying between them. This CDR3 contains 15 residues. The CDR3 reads CATESGGWRGNEQFF. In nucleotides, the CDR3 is TGTGCCACCGAATCCGGGGGATGGAGAGGGAATGAGCAGTTCTTC.

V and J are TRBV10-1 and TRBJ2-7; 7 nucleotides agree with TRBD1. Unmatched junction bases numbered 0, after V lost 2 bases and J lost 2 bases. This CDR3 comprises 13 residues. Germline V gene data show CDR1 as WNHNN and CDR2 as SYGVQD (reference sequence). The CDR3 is CASSEDRAYEQYF. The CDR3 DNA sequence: TGCGCCAGCAGTGAGGACAGGGCCTACGAGCAGTACTTC.